The entry below gives a single T cell receptor beta chain sequence along with its context. 5'RACE primed at constant segments yielded TCR alpha and TCR beta cDNA libraries bearing sample barcodes and UMIs. TCRdb used MiXCR to reprocess the 5' RACE reads, holding one entry per CDR3 protein. The sample includes approximately 300,000 distinct CDR3 sequences, approximately 16% of them seen just once. These data belong to a study of T-cell memory formation after mild COVID-19. Deletions cut 3 bases from V and 0 bases from J, with 9 bases between. The V gene's germline CDR1 is DFQATT and CDR2 SNEGSKA (reference sequence). The CDR3 has 14 residues.

The chain has TRBV20-1 and TRBJ1-5; D not certain. This sequence was found in a young man who had mild COVID-19 (a few samples of this study predate the infection). Cell type and time point are not known. Sample: PBMCs or a T cell subset sorted from them (not recorded which). The CDR3 reads CSASPSVSNQPQHF. CDR3 DNA: TGCAGTGCTAGCCCCAGCGTTAGCAATCAGCCCCAGCATTTT.